This entry is about one T cell receptor (beta chain). Antigen unknown. The data are from a study of cytomegalovirus exposure and HLA in healthy donors. Findings of the study overall: A later analysis associated 15,000 or so TCR beta sequences with HLA alleles at a 0.05 false discovery rate. Confirmation in vitro established that a few CMV-associated chains were specific for CMV antigens.

After removal of 7 bases from V and 1 base from J, the junction contained 6 bases not matched to a gene. This CDR3 has 15 amino acids. Germline loops: CDR1 LNHDA, CDR2 SQIVND (reference sequence). PCR employed 60 Vbeta and 13 Jbeta primers. Assay: immunoSEQ multiplex PCR; the TCRdb copy retains only in-frame clones and omits some. The table lists approximately 37,000 clones. The receptor's source is a male donor in good health and CMV-seronegative. What was sequenced was PBMCs. This rearrangement joins TRBV19 to TRBJ1-1; 10 nucleotides align to TRBD1. The CDR3 spells CASTSWDRGNTEAFF. As DNA, the CDR3 is TGTGCCAGTACCTCCTGGGACAGGGGGAACACTGAAGCTTTCTTT.